These 24 T cell receptor beta chains came from one sample sequenced in a study of T cells and Merkel cell carcinoma outcomes. Sequencing was performed with immunoSEQ multiplex PCR; in TCRdb, only in-frame clones are kept and a portion is missing. The sample lists roughly 11,000 clones, 95% to 96% occurring once. Input material: tumor tissue from Merkel cell carcinoma. These receptors originate from a human donor with Merkel cell carcinoma.

The chain links TRBV7-9 to TRBJ1-5; D not certain. The V and J ends lost 4 bases and 1 base respectively, with 8 bases between them. The CDR3 runs 14 residues. Germline loops: CDR1 SEHNR, CDR2 FQNEAQ (reference sequence). The CDR3 sequence: CASSSQTSNQPQHF. The CDR3, as DNA: TGTGCCAGCAGCTCCCAAACGAGCAATCAGCCCCAGCATTTT.

The chain employs TRBV7-4 and TRBJ2-7; D may be TRBD1 (6 bases). The CDR3 has 12 amino acids. The V gene lost 5 bases and the J gene lost 3 bases, with 8 bases spanning the gap. Germline V gene data show CDR1 as SGHVT and CDR2 as SQSDAQ. CDR3 region: CASSQTGYEQYF. The CDR3 DNA is TGTGCCAGCAGCCAGACAGGCTACGAGCAGTACTTC.

The chain joins TRBV28 to TRBJ2-2; 10 bases are a match to TRBD2. V dropped 5 bases and J dropped 3; count of bases not matched to a gene: 3. The CDR3 has 15 amino acids. CDR1 and CDR2 (germline): MDHEN, SYDVKM. In nucleotides, the CDR3 is TGTGCCAGCAGTACCGGGACTAGCGACACCGGGGAGCTGTTTTTT. It encodes CASSTGTSDTGELFF.

The genes are TRBV28 and TRBJ1-4; tentatively, D is TRBD1 (6 bases). Germline V gene data show CDR1 as MDHEN and CDR2 as SYDVKM. The CDR3 has 17 residues. Trimming took 9 bases from V and 9 from J, leaving 29 bases between them. Here the CDR3 reads CASVDDGPGAGTKKLFF. The CDR3 DNA reads as TGTGCCAGTGTGGACGACGGCCCGGGGGCAGGGACGAAAAAACTGTTTTTT.

J is TRBJ1-4 and V is TRBV11-2; D is uncertain. V gave up 0 bases and J gave up 15 bases, with 11 bases separating them. The CDR3 sequence is 12 residues long. Germline V CDR1 and CDR2: SGHAT, FQNNGV. CDR3 in amino acids: CASSLDLGFVFF. The DNA for the CDR3 is TGTGCCAGCAGCTTAGATCTTGGTTTTGTGTTTTTT. The full variable domain, completed using reference TRBV11-2 and TRBJ1-4, is EAGVAQSPRYKIIEKRQSVAFWCNPISGHATLYWYQQILGQGPKLLIQFQNNGVVDDSQLPKDRFSAERLKGVDSTLKIQPAKLEDSAVYLCASSLDLGFVFFGSGTQLSVL.

This clone appeared a single time. The rearrangement joins TRBV19 to TRBJ2-5; 7 bases line up with TRBD2. Unmatched junction bases numbered 9, after V lost 6 bases and J lost 2 bases. Germline assignment: CDR1 LNHDA and CDR2 SQIVND (reference sequence). The CDR3 sequence is 15 residues long. CDR3 sequence (DNA): TGTGCCAGTAGCCGTGCTGGGGGGGAACAAGAGACCCAGTACTTC. It encodes CASSRAGGEQETQYF.

The chain links TRBV5-6 to TRBJ2-2; maybe TRBD2 (5 bases). The CDR3 length is 13 residues. Germline assignment: CDR1 SGHDT and CDR2 YYEEEE. V lost 4 bases to trimming and J lost 6 bases, with 10 bases between them. The CDR3 coding sequence is TGTGCCAGCAGCCGCTCTAGCCCCGGGGAGCTGTTTTTT. Translating it yields CASSRSSPGELFF.

The chain joins TRBV29-1 to TRBJ1-1; tentatively, D is TRBD1 (5 bases). Germline V gives CDR1 SQVTM, CDR2 ANQGSEA. The CDR3 covers 14 residues. Trimming cost V 5 bases and J 1 base, with 14 bases left between them. CDR3 DNA sequence: TGCAGCGTTAATTCCGGGACGGGGAACACTGAAGCTTTCTTT. Protein product: CSVNSGTGNTEAFF.

This clone was counted only a few times. The J gene is TRBJ1-1, the V gene TRBV9, with 7 bases identical to TRBD1. Germline trimming cut 1 base from V and 0 bases from J; bases unmatched to any gene: 3. Germline V gives CDR1 SGDLS, CDR2 YYNGEE. This CDR3 region has 15 residues. In DNA, the CDR3 is TGTGCCAGCAGCGTATCCGGGACAGTGAACACTGAAGCTTTCTTT. Translation: CASSVSGTVNTEAFF.

In this sample, this clone turned up once. A read error may produce the germline difference seen at one junction end. CDR3 in amino acids: CASSLYQGAREQYF. CDR3 DNA: TGTGCTAGCAGCCTTTACCAGGGGGCGCGGGAGCAGTACTTC. This chain links TRBV7-7 with TRBJ2-7; 8 nucleotides agree with TRBD1. The length of the CDR3 is 14 residues. Germline V gene data show CDR1 as SSHAT and CDR2 as FNYEAQ (reference sequence). Full variable domain (remainder filled in from reference TRBV7-7 and TRBJ2-7): GAGVSQSPRYKVTKRGQDVTLRCDPISSHATLYWYQQALGQGPEFLTYFNYEAQPDKSGLPSDRFSAERPEGSISTLTIQRTEQRDSAMYRCASSLYQGAREQYFGPGTRLTVT.

This chain links TRBV6-5 with TRBJ2-7; TRBD2 matches 13 bases. V lost 6 bases to trimming and J lost 6 bases; unmatched junction nucleotides: 8. The CDR3 runs to 15 residues. In germline, CDR1 is MNHEY, CDR2 SVGAGI. CDR3 DNA sequence: TGTGCCAGCAGATTGGGGACTAGCGGGACCTCCGAGCAGTACTTC. Translating it yields CASRLGTSGTSEQYF.

This sequence joins TRBV21-1 and TRBJ1-4. TRBV21-1 is flagged as a pseudogene. CDR3 length: 16 residues. The CDR3 nucleotides read TGTGCCAGCAGCGGAGGGACTCAGACAACTAATGAAAAACTGTTTTTT. Residues: CASSGGTQTTNEKLFF.

V and J are TRBV19 and TRBJ2-5; the match to TRBD2 covers 8 bases. The CDR3 contains 14 residues. Losses at the gene ends were 3 bases for V and 4 bases for J; bases not matched to a gene: 4. Germline CDR1 is LNHDA and CDR2 is SQIVND (reference sequence). The CDR3 region has the DNA TGTGCCAGTAGTATGTCGGGGGGGGGAGAGACCCAGTACTTC. It specifies CASSMSGGGETQYF.

The V call is TRBV27, the J call TRBJ2-2; the D is unclear. V was trimmed by 1 base and J by 7 bases, leaving 7 bases between them. Per germline, CDR1 MNHEY and CDR2 SMNVEV (reference sequence). The CDR3 has 13 amino acids. CDR3 DNA: TGTGCCAGCAGTTTATACGGAGACGGGGAGCTGTTTTTT. It yields the protein CASSLYGDGELFF.

This clone was picked up one time. The chain links TRBV21-1 to TRBJ2-1; TRBD2 is taken as the D call from the table, unchecked against the DNA. TRBV21-1 is assigned pseudogene status. This CDR3 contains 15 residues. The CDR3 region is CASGILAGEGNEQFF. Written as DNA, the CDR3 is TGTGCCAGCGGCATACTAGCGGGAGAGGGGAATGAGCAGTTCTTC.

The chain uses TRBV7-2 and TRBJ2-7; tentative D call: TRBD2 (6 bases). The V and J ends lost 0 bases and 7 bases respectively, with 16 bases between them. CDR3 length: 15 amino acids. Looked up from germline, CDR1 is SGHTA and CDR2 is FQGNSA. CDR3 loop: CASSLAGGSSGEQYF. The DNA for the CDR3 is TGTGCCAGCAGCTTAGCGGGAGGATCCTCAGGAGAGCAGTACTTC.

This sequence joins TRBV29-1 and TRBJ2-7; no firm D call. Trimming left V 6 bases short and J 3 bases short, with 15 bases between. Germline CDR1 SQVTM, CDR2 ANQGSEA. The CDR3 has 13 residues. DNA for the CDR3: TGCAGCGTCAGCCCCCGGGTCGGCTACGAGCAGTACTTC. It codes for CSVSPRVGYEQYF.

The chain employs TRBV6-5 and TRBJ1-2; D unclear. The CDR3 runs 13 residues. Germline loops: CDR1 MNHEY, CDR2 SVGAGI. Deletions cut 0 bases from V and 3 bases from J, with 5 bases between. The CDR3: CASSYSRDYGYTF. In DNA, the CDR3 is TGTGCCAGCAGTTACTCACGGGACTATGGCTACACCTTC.

The chain couples TRBV6-6 to TRBJ1-4; D is perhaps TRBD1 (5 bases). The length of the CDR3 is 15 residues. Germline-derived CDR1 and CDR2 are MNHNY and SVGAGI (reference sequence). V lost 4 bases, J lost 5 bases, and 14 bases lay in between. CDR3 DNA: TGTGCCAGCAGTTTAAACCGGGACTGGAATGAAAAACTGTTTTTT. Residues: CASSLNRDWNEKLFF.

The genes are TRBV29-1 and TRBJ1-1; TRBD1 matches 7 bases. CDR1 is SQVTM and CDR2 is ANQGSEA in the germline V gene. Trimming removed 5 bases from V and 0 bases from J; junction bases left unmatched: 3. The length of the CDR3 is 13 residues. The CDR3 protein is CSVQGQMNTEAFF. The CDR3 DNA reads as TGCAGCGTTCAGGGACAGATGAACACTGAAGCTTTCTTT.

The chain recombines TRBV11-3 with TRBJ1-1; no definite D call. The V gene lost 0 bases and the J gene lost 4 bases, with 15 bases spanning the gap. Germline CDR1 SGHNT, CDR2 YENEEA. This CDR3 spans 16 amino acids. This CDR3 reads CASSLELVQRPTEAFF. The CDR3, as DNA: TGTGCCAGCAGCTTAGAGCTGGTCCAGCGCCCCACTGAAGCTTTCTTT.

This chain connects TRBV30 to TRBJ1-1; D remains unclear. CDR3 length: 14 amino acids. The germline V gene encodes CDR1 GTSNPN and CDR2 SVGIG (reference sequence). V lost 1 base to trimming and J lost 0 bases, with 9 bases between them. The chain's CDR3 is CAWSGVPMNTEAFF. CDR3 coding DNA: TGTGCCTGGAGTGGGGTACCCATGAACACTGAAGCTTTCTTT.

For this clone: The junction and the germline gene differ at one end; a read error may be behind it. V gene TRBV27 combines with J gene TRBJ2-6; D tentatively reads TRBD1 or TRBD2 (5 bases each). The germline CDR1 and CDR2 sequences are MNHEY and SMNVEV (reference sequence). The CDR3 extends over 15 amino acids. The CDR3 here is CASTVRATGANVLIF. DNA of the CDR3: TGTGCCAGCACGGTAAGGGCGACCGGGGCCAACGTCCTGATTTTC.

The V call is TRBV27, the J call TRBJ1-5; D gene ambiguous. The germline gives CDR1 MNHEY, CDR2 SMNVEV (reference sequence). V lost 5 bases, J lost 0 bases, and 14 bases lay in between. The CDR3 is made up of 16 amino acids. The CDR3 DNA sequence: TGTGCCAGCAGTCCCCAAGGCACTTATAGCAATCAGCCCCAGCATTTT. Amino acids: CASSPQGTYSNQPQHF.